These T cell receptor beta chains were read from a single sample in a study of T cells after yellow fever vaccination. TCRdb reprocessed the 5' RACE reads via MiXCR and lists one record per CDR3 protein. The data hold about 69,000 distinct CDR3 sequences, with roughly 6% observed a single time. Here the sequenced sample was CD4+ T cells sorted from PBMCs, taken about 2 weeks after the first yellow fever vaccination. These receptors were collected from a young man who received the YFV17D yellow fever vaccine. Both conserved end residues are trimmed from each CDR3. The D gene is left open where the match is weak.

d_gene,len,v_gene,j_gene,CDR3aa
TRBD1,13,TRBV6-2/TRBV6-3,TRBJ2-3,ASSYRDRESSTQY
.,13,TRBV20-1,TRBJ1-4,SARDSRGAYEKLF
TRBD1,14,TRBV7-2,TRBJ1-2,ASSREFRQGGSGYT
TRBD2,13,TRBV12-3/TRBV12-4,TRBJ2-4,ASSLLAGGVNIQY
TRBD2,10,TRBV30,TRBJ2-7,AWSLAGGEQY
TRBD2,14,TRBV3-1,TRBJ2-3,ASSPGAGGGKDTQY
.,9,TRBV3-1,TRBJ2-3,ASSNRFTQY
.,11,TRBV12-3/TRBV12-4,TRBJ1-3,ASSLNSGNTIY
.,12,TRBV5-1,TRBJ2-1,ASSPGPGFNEQF
.,10,TRBV10-3,TRBJ1-6,AISAANSPLH
TRBD1,12,TRBV5-1,TRBJ2-5,ASRPGQGLETQY
.,10,TRBV6-2/TRBV6-3,TRBJ1-1,ASSWMNTEAF
.,8,TRBV29-1,TRBJ2-7,SVGTDEQY
.,11,TRBV20-1,TRBJ1-2,SARDGGMQVYT
.,14,TRBV9,TRBJ1-2,ASSGGRGLTNYGYT
.,11,TRBV6-2/TRBV6-3,TRBJ2-1,ASSYSKGNEQF
.,13,TRBV2,TRBJ2-3,ASSQSGPIGDTQY
.,13,TRBV28,TRBJ1-3,ASHWGGSSGNTIY
.,13,TRBV4-1,TRBJ1-6,ASSQGSSYNSPLH
.,12,TRBV7-9,TRBJ2-4,ASSLRGAKNIQY
.,11,TRBV5-1,TRBJ2-2,ASSLVLAGELF
TRBD1,13,TRBV6-1,TRBJ1-4,ASSAGTATNEKLF
TRBD2,12,TRBV20-1,TRBJ2-2,SAGLAGGSGELF
TRBD2,16,TRBV4-1,TRBJ2-3,ASSQEGTSGGSTDTQY
.,14,TRBV12-3/TRBV12-4,TRBJ2-1,ASSFLGGASHNEQF
.,12,TRBV6-5,TRBJ1-5,ASSYWGVGQPQH
.,15,TRBV9,TRBJ2-1,ASSVAPGTAGNGEQF
TRBD2,13,TRBV7-6,TRBJ2-1,ASSSSGGPRGEQF
.,14,TRBV5-1,TRBJ2-2,ASSYMGAMNTGELF
.,13,TRBV4-3,TRBJ2-1,ASSRAGTAYNEQF
.,10,TRBV30,TRBJ2-1,AWGYRANEQF
.,12,TRBV9,TRBJ2-3,ASSGGLLTDTQY
TRBD2,14,TRBV5-1,TRBJ2-1,ASGFSGLAGGDEQF
.,10,TRBV10-3,TRBJ1-1,AISGQGTEAF
TRBD1,11,TRBV19,TRBJ1-2,ASSRQGGYGYT
.,12,TRBV4-2,TRBJ2-2,ASKVGVNTGELF
.,15,TRBV7-2,TRBJ2-3,ASSQGWSRQGTDTQY
TRBD1,14,TRBV7-8,TRBJ2-2,ASSVGQGQGTGELF
.,13,TRBV25-1,TRBJ2-1,ASSPGLFCCNEQF
TRBD2,15,TRBV7-2,TRBJ2-3,ASSPTGTSGGPDTQY
TRBD1,16,TRBV7-2,TRBJ2-1,ASSPRDSTVTTYNEQF
.,12,TRBV6-5,TRBJ2-7,ASNLRGPAYEQY
TRBD1,12,TRBV6-1,TRBJ1-4,ASSPDRETGKLF
.,13,TRBV5-4,TRBJ2-5,ASSLWEGNEKTQY
.,14,TRBV9,TRBJ2-5,ASSVAGSRPEETQY
TRBD2,17,TRBV15,TRBJ2-1,ATSRTRTSGGSSYNEQF
TRBD1,12,TRBV18,TRBJ1-2,ASSPDRGDYGYT
.,12,TRBV7-2,TRBJ2-2,ASSEGVGAGELF